The next 21 T cell receptor beta chains were all read from a single sample in a study of blood T cells in healthy people across ages. Alongside a J-beta primer mix, a sample-barcoded 5' primer served in a second PCR lasting 7 to 11 cycles. TCRdb reprocessed the 5' RACE reads via MiXCR and lists one record per CDR3 protein. This table has 750,000 to 950,000 distinct CDR3 sequences, almost 30% appearing once. These data are also associated with another study on T cells of mothers and their children.

Sequencing was performed on blood. The receptors originated from a woman aged 35 to 49 in good health.

As DNA, the CDR3 is TGTGCCAGCAGCTCAGTTTCCGATACGCAGTATTTT. The encoded protein is CASSSVSDTQYF. This sequence joins TRBV7-9 and TRBJ2-3; D ambiguous. CDR1 is SEHNR, CDR2 FQNEAQ, per germline (reference sequence). V dropped 4 bases and J dropped 6 bases, with 8 bases sitting between them. The CDR3 contains 12 residues.

To note about this clonotype: A read error is possible here, since a much larger clone lies one base away. This rearrangement joins TRBV12-3 or TRBV12-4 to TRBJ2-1, with 8 bases lining up with TRBD1. The tail of the sequence fits TRBJ2-7 better, so the J call may be wrong. The CDR3 totals 14 residues. The CDR3 loop is CASSLSAGGNEQYF. The CDR3 DNA reads TGTGCCAGCAGTTTATCGGCAGGGGGCAATGAGCAGTACTTC.

This clonotype was detected a few times. The chain is built from TRBV20-1 and TRBJ2-1; D may be TRBD1 or TRBD2 (5 bases each). Trimming removed 0 bases at V and 5 bases at J, with 17 bases between. The CDR3 runs to 16 residues. Germline lookup yields CDR1 DFQATT and CDR2 SNEGSKA (reference sequence). This CDR3 reads CSARDHGAGRNNEQFF. The CDR3 DNA follows: TGCAGTGCTAGAGATCATGGGGCAGGGAGAAACAATGAGCAGTTCTTC.

This clonotype was seen at least ten times. J is TRBJ2-7 and V is TRBV4-1; 7 bases align to TRBD1. V lost 1 base to trimming and J lost 3 bases; unmatched junction nucleotides: 6. Germline CDR1 reads MGHRA; CDR2 reads YSYEKL. CDR3 length equals 15 residues. This chain's CDR3 is CASSQGSGGFYEQYF. CDR3 nucleotides: TGCGCCAGCAGCCAAGGGTCAGGGGGTTTCTACGAGCAGTACTTC.

The chain joins TRBV27 to TRBJ2-1, with a weak D call TRBD1 (6 bases). CDR1 is MNHEY and CDR2 is SMNVEV in the germline V gene (reference sequence). The CDR3 is made up of 15 amino acids. Between the trimmed V and J ends, which lost 1 base and 4 bases, there was a span of 11 bases. CDR3 in amino acids: CASSLYQGSYNEQFF. In DNA, the CDR3 is TGTGCCAGCAGTTTATACCAGGGGTCGTACAATGAGCAGTTCTTC.

The rearrangement joins TRBV6-5 to TRBJ2-1; the match to TRBD1 covers 7 bases. The CDR3 is 14 residues long. With V trimmed by 5 bases and J by 8 bases, 9 bases remained unmatched. Germline lookup yields CDR1 MNHEY and CDR2 SVGAGI. The DNA of the CDR3 is TGTGCCAGCAGTCAAGGGACAGATCGCCATGAGCAGTTCTTC. Translating it yields CASSQGTDRHEQFF.

The rearrangement uses TRBV7-8 and TRBJ1-2; D unclear. CDR1 and CDR2 from the germline V gene are SGHVS and FQNEAQ. The V and J ends lost 5 bases and 4 bases respectively, with 26 bases between them. This CDR3 is built from 18 residues. The CDR3 region is CASSPSDGGRVLVYGYTF. In DNA form, the CDR3 reads TGTGCCAGCAGCCCTTCTGACGGTGGCAGAGTCCTCGTCTATGGCTACACCTTC.

The chain couples TRBV4-1 to TRBJ2-5; 9 bases map to TRBD2. J gave up 5 bases and V 4 bases, and 11 bases lay outside the gene matches. The CDR3 runs to 16 residues. Germline CDR1 is MGHRA and CDR2 is YSYEKL. DNA for the CDR3: TGCGCCAGCAGCCTCGTTTTAAGCGGGGGGAGGGAGACCCAGTACTTC. Translation: CASSLVLSGGRETQYF.

The DNA of the CDR3 is TGTGCCAGCAAATCCCGACTAGCGGGGGGTACAGATACGCAGTATTTT. Amino acids: CASKSRLAGGTDTQYF. The chain carries TRBV11-2 and TRBJ2-3; TRBD2 matches 13 bases. J was trimmed by 3 bases and V by 7 bases; bases with no gene match: 7. Germline V gene sequence: CDR1 SGHAT, CDR2 FQNNGV. The CDR3 contains 16 residues.

A note on this clonotype: The CDR3 carries no conserved terminal phenylalanine or tryptophan, so it likely arises from a read error. The chain links TRBV7-3 to TRBJ2-5, with unresolved D. With 5 bases removed from V and 4 bases from J, the gap between germline ends came to 14 bases. Germline V lookup: CDR1 SGHTA, CDR2 FQGTGA. The CDR3 runs to 14 residues. The CDR3 DNA reads as TGTGCCAGCAGCCCGAACGGGCGTTTAGAGACCCAGTACGTC. Residues: CASSPNGRLETQYV.

This clonotype was seen repeatedly, ten times or more. This CDR3 reads CASSSQVAGVHYEQYF. Written as DNA, the CDR3 is TGTGCCAGCAGTTCACAGGTAGCGGGGGTCCATTACGAGCAGTACTTC. J is TRBJ2-7 and V is TRBV28, with 9 bases aligning to TRBD2. CDR3 length: 16 residues. Germline V gives CDR1 MDHEN, CDR2 SYDVKM. V gave up 4 bases and J gave up 4 bases; unmatched junction bases: 11.

The table lists this clonotype with a few counts. The chain employs TRBV6-6 and TRBJ2-7; D is possibly TRBD2 (6 bases). Trimming removed 5 bases at V and 4 bases at J, with 21 bases between. Germline V CDR1 and CDR2: MNHNY, SVGAGI (reference sequence). The CDR3 totals 16 residues. The chain's CDR3 is CASSTFRRDLSYEQYF. The CDR3 DNA sequence: TGTGCCAGCAGTACCTTTCGTCGGGACTTATCTTACGAGCAGTACTTC.

This clonotype was detected only a few times. One end of the junction fails to match germline, which may point to a read error. V usage is TRBV5-6 and J usage is TRBJ1-2; D unresolved. The CDR3 is 12 residues long. CDR1 is SGHDT and CDR2 is YYEEEE in the germline V gene. The CDR3 spells CAGSSGDYGYTF. The CDR3 DNA reads as TGTGCCGGCAGCTCCGGGGATTATGGCTACACCTTC.

The rearrangement joins TRBV5-1 to TRBJ1-2; 9 nucleotides align to TRBD1. V was pared by 4 bases and J by 4 bases, with 8 bases of the junction left unmatched. Germline CDR1 reads SGHRS; CDR2 reads YFSETQ. The CDR3 runs 15 residues. DNA for the CDR3: TGCGCCAGCAGCGGATGGACAGGGGTCGGCTATGGCTACACCTTC. It translates to CASSGWTGVGYGYTF.

This clonotype has a handful of counts. The chain recombines TRBV6-6 with TRBJ1-1; 8 nucleotides line up with TRBD1. The CDR3 is made up of 13 amino acids. V gave up 6 bases and J gave up 5 bases; unmatched junction bases: 5. The germline V gene encodes CDR1 MNHNY and CDR2 SVGAGI (reference sequence). CDR3 sequence: CASRDREGTEAFF. CDR3 bases: TGTGCCAGCAGGGACAGGGAAGGGACTGAAGCTTTCTTT.

The chain recombines TRBV7-9 with TRBJ1-2, with 8 bases matching TRBD1. The ends lost 4 bases at V and 5 bases at J; junction bases unmatched: 9. This CDR3 is built from 15 residues. The germline CDR1 and CDR2 sequences are SEHNR and FQNEAQ (reference sequence). The CDR3 bases are TGTGCCAGCAGCTCACAGGACAGGGTGTCGTATGGCTACACCTTC. Its translation: CASSSQDRVSYGYTF.

This clonotype appeared a few times. The chain's CDR3 is CASTKSGVRETQYF. DNA of the CDR3: TGTGCCAGCACTAAGTCCGGGGTTCGGGAGACCCAGTACTTC. The chain couples TRBV3-1 to TRBJ2-5, with D tentatively TRBD2 (5 bases). The V end lost 7 bases, the J end lost 5 bases, and 17 bases lay between the germline ends. Germline V gene data show CDR1 as LGHDT and CDR2 as YNNKEL (reference sequence). The CDR3 is made up of 14 amino acids.

This clonotype was counted only a few times. This chain joins TRBV3-1 and TRBJ1-6, with D unresolved. This CDR3 spans 14 amino acids. CDR1 is LGHDT and CDR2 is YNNKEL in the germline V gene (reference sequence). V lost 4 bases and J 7 bases, leaving 11 bases between the germline ends. The CDR3 nucleotides read TGTGCCAGCAGCCCGGGCCTGGAAAATTCACCCCTCCACTTT. Translating gives CASSPGLENSPLHF.

This clonotype was recorded at least ten times. The chain combines TRBV7-9 with TRBJ2-7, with TRBD1 identical over 8 bases. V shed 1 base and J 5 bases; nucleotides not matched to a gene: 4. The CDR3 loop spans 14 amino acids. Germline CDR1 reads SEHNR; CDR2 reads FQNEAQ (reference sequence). CDR3 loop: CASSLDQGAHEQYF. The CDR3 coding sequence is TGTGCCAGCAGCTTAGACCAGGGGGCCCACGAGCAGTACTTC. Supplemented by reference TRBV7-9 and TRBJ2-7, the full variable domain reads DTGVSQNPRHKITKRGQNVTFRCDPISEHNRLYWYRQTLGQGPEFLTYFQNEAQLEKSRLLSDRFSAERPKGSFSTLEIQRTEQGDSAMYLCASSLDQGAHEQYFGPGTRLTVT.

The CDR3 bases are TGTGCCAGCAGCTCAACCGGGGGTAGCGGGGGCGGGAATGAGCAGTTCTTC. Its protein is CASSSTGGSGGGNEQFF. The chain uses TRBV7-2 and TRBJ2-1, with 9 bases matching TRBD2. The junction had 14 bases not matched to a gene; V was cut back by 4 bases and J by 7 bases. The CDR3 runs to 17 residues. CDR1 and CDR2 (germline): SGHTA, FQGNSA.

This clonotype was observed many times. The chain employs TRBV5-1 and TRBJ2-1; 13 bases are a match to TRBD2. CDR1 SGHRS and CDR2 YFSETQ come from the germline V gene. With V trimmed by 4 bases and J by 8 bases, 6 bases remained unmatched. The CDR3 is 15 residues long. CDR3 protein: CASSPTSGGADEQFF. The CDR3 DNA is TGCGCCAGCAGCCCCACTAGCGGGGGGGCCGATGAGCAGTTCTTC. Using reference TRBV5-1 and TRBJ2-1 for the parts outside the CDR3, the full variable domain is KAGVTQTPRYLIKTRGQQVTLSCSPISGHRSVSWYQQTPGQGLQFLFEYFSETQRNKGNFPGRFSGRQFSNSRSEMNVSTLELGDSALYLCASSPTSGGADEQFFGPGTRLTVL.